This entry describes one T cell receptor beta chain. The sample is drawn from a study of blood T cell repertoires in COVID-19. Authors' data handling: Counts of nucleated cells, estimated from reference gene primer amplification, were obtained. Measured with immunoSEQ multiplex PCR; TCRdb has only the in-frame clones, and not every one. V, J and clone size are those of that table, while D and trimming were read from the DNA. Of under 95,000 clones detected, around 80% appear once; the ten largest clones hold less than 30%. Trimming removed 5 bases from V and 2 bases from J; junction bases left unmatched: 9. The CDR3 contains 14 residues. Per the germline V gene, CDR1 is GTSNPN and CDR2 is SVGIG (reference sequence).

The chain recombines TRBV30 with TRBJ2-7, with 7 nucleotides matching TRBD1. Sequenced material: peripheral blood. This clonotype was obtained from a man in his sixties with active or convalescent COVID-19. The CDR3 loop reads CAWDVGTDPYEQYF. CDR3 sequence (DNA): TGTGCCTGGGATGTCGGGACAGATCCCTACGAGCAGTACTTC. The whole variable domain, remainder taken from reference TRBV30 and TRBJ2-7, is SQTIHQWPATLVQPVGSPLSLECTVEGTSNPNLYWYRQAAGRGLQLLFYSVGIGQISSEVPQNLSASRPQDRQFILSSKKLLLSDSGFYLCAWDVGTDPYEQYFGPGTRLTVT.